This entry lists 17 T cell receptor beta chains sequenced from one sample in a study of T cell changes during pregnancy in multiple sclerosis. The method was immunoSEQ multiplex PCR; TCRdb's version includes in-frame clones alone and lacks a portion of them. The sample comprises about 67,000 clones, around 89% of which are singletons, and 2% to 3% rests with the top ten. The specimen was peripheral blood, collected in the first trimester of pregnancy. The receptors stem from a female donor with multiple sclerosis, enrolled in a pregnancy study.

This clone has more than one count but fewer than ten. This chain uses TRBV4-2 with TRBJ1-2, with 12 bases identical to TRBD1. The CDR3 runs 14 residues. Germline assignment: CDR1 LGHNA and CDR2 YNFKEQ. The ends lost 6 bases at V and 7 bases at J; junction bases unmatched: 6. As DNA, the CDR3 is TGTGCCAGCAGTTCGGGACAGGGGGCCGGTGGCTACACCTTC. It encodes CASSSGQGAGGYTF.

This clone was counted a single time. The genes are TRBV18 and TRBJ2-1, with 9 nucleotides matching TRBD2. The J segment lost 4 bases and the V segment lost 5 bases, leaving 6 bases of the junction unmatched. The germline V gene has CDR1 KGHSH and CDR2 LQKENI. This CDR3 is 15 amino acids long. The CDR3: CASSALAGNYNEQFF. In DNA, the CDR3 is TGTGCCAGCTCAGCTCTAGCGGGGAATTACAATGAGCAGTTCTTC.

The chain joins TRBV6-1 to TRBJ2-1; 11 nucleotides match TRBD2. V was pared by 1 base and J by 7 bases, with 3 bases of the junction left unmatched. The length of the CDR3 is 15 residues. Germline values: CDR1 MNHNS, CDR2 SASEGT. The CDR3 loop reads CASSEELAGGNEQFF. CDR3 DNA sequence: TGTGCCAGCAGTGAAGAGCTAGCGGGAGGAAATGAGCAGTTCTTC.

The rearrangement joins TRBV18 to TRBJ2-3; 9 positions agree with TRBD2. The trim removed 3 bases at V and 6 bases at J, leaving 16 bases unmatched. Germline CDR1 reads KGHSH; CDR2 reads LQKENI. CDR3 length equals 18 residues. In DNA form, the CDR3 reads TGTGCCAGCTCACCCCGCAGGGTTGCGGGGGGGCCCGGGGATACGCAGTATTTT. It translates to CASSPRRVAGGPGDTQYF.

The genes are TRBV30 and TRBJ1-2; no firm D call. The CDR3 spans 12 residues. Between the trimmed V and J ends, which lost 4 bases and 3 bases, there was a span of 9 bases. Germline V CDR1 and CDR2: GTSNPN, SVGIG (reference sequence). CDR3 region: CAWNPGYYGYTF. The CDR3 DNA reads as TGTGCCTGGAATCCCGGGTACTATGGCTACACCTTC.

The chain links TRBV5-1 to TRBJ2-3, with 15 bases identical to TRBD2. V lost 4 bases, J lost 6 bases, and 15 bases stayed unmatched. This CDR3 has 19 amino acids. Germline values: CDR1 SGHRS, CDR2 YFSETQ. The CDR3 reads CASSLGLAGGLRDSDTQYF. The CDR3 coding sequence is TGCGCCAGCAGCCTCGGACTAGCGGGAGGGTTAAGAGATTCGGATACGCAGTATTTT.

The rearrangement uses TRBV10-3 and TRBJ1-2; 8 nucleotides agree with TRBD1. The V and J ends lost 5 bases and 0 bases, in that order; junction bases with no gene match: 5. The CDR3 runs to 15 residues. Looked up from germline, CDR1 is ENHRY and CDR2 is SYGVKD. The CDR3 loop is CAISIDRGANYGYTF. The DNA of the CDR3 is TGTGCCATCAGTATAGACAGGGGAGCTAACTATGGCTACACCTTC.

The chain carries TRBV5-1 and TRBJ2-2, with 7 nucleotides matching TRBD1. V was pared by 0 bases and J by 7 bases, with 6 bases of the junction left unmatched. There are 15 residues in the CDR3. Germline V gene sequence: CDR1 SGHRS, CDR2 YFSETQ. The CDR3 is CASSLGTGVGGELFF. CDR3 coding DNA: TGCGCCAGCAGCTTGGGTACAGGGGTCGGCGGGGAGCTGTTTTTT.

The rearrangement links TRBV19 to TRBJ1-1; D gene unclear. The V end lost 1 base, the J end lost 4 bases, and 10 bases lay between the germline ends. Germline CDR1 LNHDA, CDR2 SQIVND (reference sequence). The CDR3 has 14 residues. Here the CDR3 reads CASSIGIDFTEAFF. The CDR3 region has the DNA TGTGCCAGTAGTATAGGTATAGATTTCACTGAAGCTTTCTTT. The complete variable domain, with remaining parts taken from reference TRBV19 and TRBJ1-1, reads DGGITQSPKYLFRKEGQNVTLSCEQNLNHDAMYWYRQDPGQGLRLIYYSQIVNDFQKGDIAEGYSVSREKKESFPLTVTSAQKNPTAFYLCASSIGIDFTEAFFGQGTRLTVV.

This clone appeared a single time. The chain is built from TRBV10-3 and TRBJ1-3; D not certain. The CDR3 extends over 14 amino acids. The ends were cut back, 8 bases at V and 0 bases at J, with 11 bases in the middle. CDR1 is ENHRY and CDR2 is SYGVKD in the germline V gene. CDR3 DNA: TGTGCCATCTTAGTCCCAGGCTCTGGAAACACCATATATTTT. This gives the protein CAILVPGSGNTIYF.

The chain has TRBV5-8 and TRBJ1-5; TRBD1 aligns across 7 bases. The CDR3 contains 14 residues. Losses at the gene ends were 4 bases for V and 5 bases for J; bases not matched to a gene: 6. Germline V lookup: CDR1 SGHTS, CDR2 YDEGEE. The CDR3 sequence is CASSRDSNYQPQHF. For the CDR3, the DNA is TGTGCCAGCAGCCGGGACAGCAATTATCAGCCCCAGCATTTT.

In nucleotides, the CDR3 is TGTGCCAGTAGTCTCGAGGAGGTCTCTGGGGCCAACGTCCTGACTTTC. It is translated as CASSLEEVSGANVLTF. The chain has TRBV19 and TRBJ2-6, with TRBD2 as a possible D gene (5 bases). The ends were cut back, 5 bases at V and 0 bases at J, with 11 bases in the middle. The CDR3 is made up of 16 amino acids. Germline V gene data show CDR1 as LNHDA and CDR2 as SQIVND (reference sequence).

V and J are TRBV5-1 and TRBJ2-7; tentatively, D is TRBD1 (5 bases). Germline-derived CDR1 and CDR2 are SGHRS and YFSETQ. The CDR3 totals 16 residues. Trimming removed 0 bases at V and 3 bases at J, with 16 bases between. CDR3 protein: CASSLGGWTRFYEQYF. As DNA, the CDR3 is TGCGCCAGCAGCTTGGGGGGATGGACACGGTTCTACGAGCAGTACTTC.

The chain carries TRBV28 and TRBJ2-1, with 11 bases lining up with TRBD1. Germline V gives CDR1 MDHEN, CDR2 SYDVKM. The trim removed 6 bases at V and 7 bases at J, leaving 8 bases unmatched. The CDR3 has 15 amino acids. The DNA of the CDR3 is TGTGCCAGCAGGATAGGACAGGGGGCGAGAAATGAGCAGTTCTTC. This translates into CASRIGQGARNEQFF.

The J gene is TRBJ1-2, the V gene TRBV4-1; D is undetermined. Between the trimmed V and J ends, which lost 0 bases and 4 bases, there was a span of 9 bases. This CDR3 has 14 residues. Germline assignment: CDR1 MGHRA and CDR2 YSYEKL. In nucleotides, the CDR3 is TGCGCCAGCAGCCAAGAGGGCCTCGCCTATGGCTACACCTTC. Its translation: CASSQEGLAYGYTF.

V is TRBV18 and J is TRBJ1-5; 7 positions agree with TRBD1. The CDR3 runs to 14 residues. V was pared by 6 bases and J by 1 base, with 3 bases of the junction left unmatched. Per the germline V gene, CDR1 is KGHSH and CDR2 is LQKENI. This CDR3 reads CASSEQGSNQPQHF. DNA of the CDR3: TGTGCCAGCTCGGAACAGGGGAGCAATCAGCCCCAGCATTTT.

The chain employs TRBV6-6 and TRBJ1-1; 11 bases fit TRBD1. In germline, CDR1 is MNHNY, CDR2 SVGAGI (reference sequence). This CDR3 contains 16 residues. Germline trimming cut 6 bases from V and 3 bases from J; bases unmatched to any gene: 9. The CDR3 nucleotides read TGTGCCAGCAGATCCGGACAGGGGGCTATGGACACTGAAGCTTTCTTT. Its protein is CASRSGQGAMDTEAFF.